The clone carrying this T cell receptor beta chain was observed a handful of times. The antigen is unknown. The data were obtained in a study of molecular identifiers for immune sequencing clone quantification. Isolation of naive CD8 T cells was achieved by sorting on a CD8+CD4-CCR7+CD45RA+ phenotype. Both previously described methods and listed TCR primers were employed to make bulk TCR libraries. TCRdb independently ran MiXCR on the PCR reads; one entry per CDR3 protein. The table includes about 320,000 distinct CDR3 sequences, about a fifth detected once. Study-wide results and limits: Identical TCR molecules that share a barcode could lead to an underestimation of highly expanded clone sizes.

The receptor was derived from a human donor in good health. Some libraries in this study had Jurkat cell RNA spiked in. The material sequenced was naive CD8+ T cells from blood, with Jurkat cell RNA spiked in. Described subset: FACS-sorted CD8+CD4-CCR7+CD45RA+ naive T cells.

The CDR3 nucleotides are TGTGCCAGCAGCCCTAGTAGGGACACACTCCCAGATACGCAGTATTTT. Translated: CASSPSRDTLPDTQYF. V usage is TRBV11-2 and J usage is TRBJ2-3; tentatively, D is TRBD1 (6 bases). The CDR3 extends over 16 amino acids. The germline CDR1 and CDR2 sequences are SGHAT and FQNNGV. Deletions cut 5 bases from V and 4 bases from J, with 19 bases between.